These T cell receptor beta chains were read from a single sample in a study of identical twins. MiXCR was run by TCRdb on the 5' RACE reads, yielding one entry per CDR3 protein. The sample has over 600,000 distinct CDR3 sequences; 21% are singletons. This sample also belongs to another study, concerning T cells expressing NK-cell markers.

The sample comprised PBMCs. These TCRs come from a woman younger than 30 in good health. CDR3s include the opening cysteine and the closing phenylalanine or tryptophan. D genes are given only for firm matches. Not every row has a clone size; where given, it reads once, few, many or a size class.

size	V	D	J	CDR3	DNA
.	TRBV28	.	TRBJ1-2	CASRKPYGYTF	TGTGCCAGCAGAAAACCTTATGGCTACACCTTC
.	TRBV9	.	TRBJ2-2	CASSVYATGELFF	TGTGCCAGCAGCGTATATGCGACCGGGGAGCTGTTTTTT
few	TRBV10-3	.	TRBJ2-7	CAIGATYEQYF	TGTGCCATCGGCGCAACCTACGAGCAGTACTTC
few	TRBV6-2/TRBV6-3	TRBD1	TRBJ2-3	CASKRNPGGPDTQYF	TGTGCCAGCAAAAGGAATCCAGGGGGACCAGATACGCAGTATTTT
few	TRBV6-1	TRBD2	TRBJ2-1	CASRAGLAKPGNEQFF	TGTGCCAGCAGGGCCGGACTAGCCAAACCTGGGAATGAGCAGTTCTTC
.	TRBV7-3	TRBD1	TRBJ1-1	CASSFTGQGETEAFF	TGTGCCAGCAGCTTCACCGGACAGGGCGAGACTGAAGCTTTCTTT
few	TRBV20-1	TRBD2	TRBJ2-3	CSANAGGTFYAQYF	TGCAGTGCTAACGCGGGGGGCACTTTTTACGCGCAGTATTTT
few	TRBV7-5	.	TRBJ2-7	CISVSEAWRGHPQGEQYF	.
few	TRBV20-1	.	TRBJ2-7	CSARRQSSYEQYF	TGCAGTGCTAGAAGACAGAGCTCCTACGAGCAGTACTTC
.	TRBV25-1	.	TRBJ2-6	CATTTGSGANVLTF	TGTGCCACAACAACGGGATCTGGGGCCAACGTCCTGACTTTC
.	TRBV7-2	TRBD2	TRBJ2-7	CASSPIAGLNHEQYF	TGTGCCAGCAGTCCTATAGCGGGATTAAACCACGAGCAGTACTTC
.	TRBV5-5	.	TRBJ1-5	CASSLTGGSNQPQHF	TGTGCCAGCAGCTTGACCGGGGGAAGCAATCAGCCCCAGCATTTT
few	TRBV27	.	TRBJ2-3	CASRVLASTDTQYF	TGTGCCAGCAGGGTCCTAGCTAGCACAGATACGCAGTATTTT
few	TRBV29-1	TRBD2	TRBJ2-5	CSVEPGGRRETQYF	TGCAGCGTTGAGCCGGGAGGGCGAAGAGAGACCCAGTACTTC
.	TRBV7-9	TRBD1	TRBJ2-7	CASSLAGTVGSYEQYF	TGTGCCAGCAGCTTAGCCGGGACAGTGGGCTCCTACGAGCAGTACTTC
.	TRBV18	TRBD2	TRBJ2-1	CASSPGSGDLNLQQFF	TGTGCCAGCTCACCAGGCAGCGGGGACTTAAACCTACAACAGTTCTTC
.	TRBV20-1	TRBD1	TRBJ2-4	CSARDRGTGGVWYF	TGCAGTGCTAGAGATCGTGGGACAGGGGGCGTCTGGTACTTC
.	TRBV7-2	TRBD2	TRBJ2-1	CASRESGSSYNEQFF	TGTGCCAGCAGAGAGAGCGGGAGCTCCTACAATGAGCAGTTCTTC
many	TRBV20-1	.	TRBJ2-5	CSAREETQYF	TGCAGTGCTAGAGAAGAGACCCAGTACTTC
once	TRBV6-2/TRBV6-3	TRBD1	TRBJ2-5	CASSYSPTGGPETQYF	TGTGCCAGCAGTTACTCCCCGACAGGGGGACCAGAGACCCAGTACTTC
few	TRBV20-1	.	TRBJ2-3	CSAKVGGGWADTQYF	TGCAGTGCTAAAGTCGGCGGGGGCTGGGCAGATACGCAGTATTTT
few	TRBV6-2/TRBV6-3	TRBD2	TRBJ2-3	CASRRLAEIRTDTQYF	TGTGCCAGCAGACGACTAGCGGAAATCCGCACAGATACGCAGTATTTT
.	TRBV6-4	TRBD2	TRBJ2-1	CASSVGGGPRNEQFF	TGTGCCAGCAGTGTGGGGGGAGGGCCGAGGAATGAGCAGTTCTTC
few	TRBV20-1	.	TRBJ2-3	CSADLSALADTQYF	TGCAGTGCTGACCTTAGCGCCCTCGCAGATACGCAGTATTTT
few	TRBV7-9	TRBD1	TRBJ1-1	CASSLQGARTEAFF	TGTGCCAGCAGCTTACAGGGGGCCCGGACTGAAGCTTTCTTT
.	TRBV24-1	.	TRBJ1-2	CATSDSIGGYTF	TGTGCCACCAGTGATTCAATCGGTGGCTACACCTTC
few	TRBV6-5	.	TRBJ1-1	CASSYLANTEAFF	TGTGCCAGCAGTTACTTGGCAAACACTGAAGCTTTCTTT
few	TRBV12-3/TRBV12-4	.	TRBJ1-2	CASSDGKPLYGYTF	TGTGCCAGCAGTGATGGGAAGCCCCTCTATGGCTACACCTTC
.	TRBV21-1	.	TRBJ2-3	CASSKPLGDTQYF	TGTGCCAGCAGTAAGCCTTTAGGAGATACGCAGTATTTT
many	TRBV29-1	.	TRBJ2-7	CSAGLATYEQYF	TGCAGCGCCGGCCTCGCTACGTACGAGCAGTACTTC
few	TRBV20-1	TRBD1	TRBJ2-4	CSAHPTGTGWAF	TGCAGTGCTCATCCGACCGGGACAGGGTGGGCCTTC
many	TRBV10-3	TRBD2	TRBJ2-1	CAISPQGLAGRGSYNEQFF	TGTGCCATCAGTCCCCAGGGACTAGCGGGAAGAGGCTCCTACAATGAGCAGTTCTTC
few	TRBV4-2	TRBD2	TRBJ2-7	CASSQGIWTSGGAKTATEQYF	TGTGCCAGCAGCCAAGGGATCTGGACTAGCGGGGGGGCCAAAACCGCTACCGAGCAGTACTTC
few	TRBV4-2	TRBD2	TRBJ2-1	CASSQDVSGGANEQFF	TGTGCCAGCAGCCAAGATGTCAGCGGGGGGGCCAATGAGCAGTTCTTC
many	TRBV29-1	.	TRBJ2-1	CSVVGGPGEQFF	TGCAGCGTTGTCGGGGGTCCGGGAGAGCAGTTCTTC
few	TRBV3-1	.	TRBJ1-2	CASSQGRNGYTF	TGTGCCAGCAGCCAGGGTAGGAATGGCTACACCTTC
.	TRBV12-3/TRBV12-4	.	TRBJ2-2	CASSLARDHTGELFF	TGTGCCAGCAGTTTAGCCAGGGATCACACCGGGGAGCTGTTTTTT
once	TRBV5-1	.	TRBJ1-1	CASSHLLGGSTEAFF	TGCGCCAGCAGCCACCTCCTGGGGGGAAGCACTGAAGCTTTCTTT
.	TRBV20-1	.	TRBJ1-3	CSASSLLNSGNTIYF	TGCAGTGCTAGTTCCCTCCTCAACTCTGGAAACACCATATATTTT
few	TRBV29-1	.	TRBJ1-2	CSGDSQNYGYTF	TGCAGTGGAGACAGCCAAAACTATGGCTACACCTTC
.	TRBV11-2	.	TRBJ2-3	CASSLKVESTQYF	TGTGCCAGCAGCTTAAAAGTAGAGAGTACGCAGTATTTT
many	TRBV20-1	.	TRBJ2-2	CSARVVAGELFF	TGCAGTGCTAGAGTGGTAGCGGGGGAGCTGTTTTTT
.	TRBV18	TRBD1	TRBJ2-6	CASSPPGQGLSGANVLTF	TGTGCCAGCTCACCGCCGGGACAGGGGCTCTCTGGGGCCAACGTCCTGACTTTC
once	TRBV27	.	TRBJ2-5	CASRPRPRDFIGETQYF	TGTGCCAGCAGGCCTCGTCCCCGGGACTTTATAGGGGAGACCCAGTACTTC
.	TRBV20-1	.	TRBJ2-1	CSAPFQGRYNEQFF	TGCAGTGCTCCCTTCCAGGGTCGATACAATGAGCAGTTCTTC
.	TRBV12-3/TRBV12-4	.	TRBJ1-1	CASTLELMNTEAFF	TGTGCCAGCACCTTAGAGCTCATGAACACTGAAGCTTTCTTT
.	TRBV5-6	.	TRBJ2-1	CASSFGGGVDNEQFF	TGTGCCAGCAGCTTTGGGGGGGGCGTAGACAATGAGCAGTTCTTC
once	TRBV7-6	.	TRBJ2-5	CASSFGASAKETQYF	TGTGCCAGCAGCTTCGGGGCTAGCGCCAAAGAGACCCAGTACTTC
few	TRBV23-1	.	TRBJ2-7	CASSQSIGLLGEQYF	TGCGCCAGCAGTCAATCGATCGGCCTCCTTGGGGAGCAGTACTTC
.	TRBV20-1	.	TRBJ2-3	CSAGHRVKTGDTQYF	TGCAGTGCTGGGCACAGGGTGAAAACGGGAGATACGCAGTATTTT
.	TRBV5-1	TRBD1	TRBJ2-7	CASSRRQGAGSYEQYF	TGCGCCAGCAGTCGACGACAGGGGGCAGGTTCCTACGAGCAGTACTTC
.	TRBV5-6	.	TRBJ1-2	CASSLLNYGYTF	TGTGCCAGCAGCCTTCTTAACTATGGCTACACCTTC
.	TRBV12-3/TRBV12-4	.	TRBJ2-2	CASKALRAGELFF	TGTGCCAGCAAGGCTTTGAGGGCCGGGGAGCTGTTTTTT
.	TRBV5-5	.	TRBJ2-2	CASSLESGNTGELFF	TGTGCCAGCAGCTTGGAAAGCGGGAACACCGGGGAGCTGTTTTTT
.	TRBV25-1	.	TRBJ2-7	CASRPHRGEQYF	TGTGCCAGCAGACCCCATAGAGGAGAGCAGTACTTC
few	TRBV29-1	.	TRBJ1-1	CSVDYEGAEAFF	TGCAGCGTTGATTATGAGGGAGCTGAAGCTTTCTTT
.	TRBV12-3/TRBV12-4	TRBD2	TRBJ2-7	CASSQTSGRARAYEQYF	TGTGCCAGCAGCCAGACTAGCGGGAGGGCCCGTGCCTACGAGCAGTACTTC
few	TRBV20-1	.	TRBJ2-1	CSANRGTLGEQFF	TGCAGTGCTAACCGGGGGACCCTAGGTGAGCAGTTCTTC
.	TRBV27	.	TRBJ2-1	CASSLAHVSSYNEQFF	TGTGCCAGCAGTTTAGCACACGTGAGCTCCTACAATGAGCAGTTCTTC